The next 2 T cell receptor beta chains were all read from a single sample in a study of T cell changes during pregnancy in multiple sclerosis. The method was immunoSEQ multiplex PCR; TCRdb's version includes in-frame clones alone and lacks a portion of them. The sample lists roughly 30,000 clones; roughly 91% were seen once. The sample consisted of CD4+ T cells from peripheral blood mononuclear cells, taken in the second trimester of pregnancy. The source of these receptors is a female donor with multiple sclerosis, enrolled in a pregnancy study.

V usage is TRBV2 and J usage is TRBJ2-5; the D gene is possibly TRBD2 (5 bases). The CDR3 runs 15 residues. Germline-derived CDR1 and CDR2 are SNHLY and FYNNEI. V lost 5 bases to trimming and J lost 4 bases, with 17 bases between them. CDR3 amino acids: CASSREKRGRETQYF. The CDR3 DNA reads TGTGCCAGCAGTAGAGAAAAACGGGGAAGAGAGACCCAGTACTTC.

V gene TRBV10-2 combines with J gene TRBJ1-4; 8 bases align to TRBD1. Germline lookup yields CDR1 WSHSY and CDR2 SAAADI. This CDR3 is built from 17 residues. V shed 4 bases and J 2 bases; nucleotides not matched to a gene: 9. The CDR3, as DNA: TGCGCCAGCAGTGGGACAGGGATGATCGGGACTAATGAAAAACTGTTTTTT. It codes for CASSGTGMIGTNEKLFF.